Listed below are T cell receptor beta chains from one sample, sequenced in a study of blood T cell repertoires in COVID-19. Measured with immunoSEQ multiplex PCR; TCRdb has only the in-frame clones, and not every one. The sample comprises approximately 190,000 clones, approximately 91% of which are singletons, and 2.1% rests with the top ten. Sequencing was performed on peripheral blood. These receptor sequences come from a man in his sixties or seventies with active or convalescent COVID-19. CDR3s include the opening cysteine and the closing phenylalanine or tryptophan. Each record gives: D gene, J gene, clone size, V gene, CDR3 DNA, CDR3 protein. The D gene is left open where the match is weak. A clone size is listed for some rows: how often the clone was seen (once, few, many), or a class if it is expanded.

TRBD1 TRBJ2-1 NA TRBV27 TGTGCCAGCAGCGGACAGGGGGTCATCAATGAGCAGTTCTTC CASSGQGVINEQFF
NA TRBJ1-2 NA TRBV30 TGTGCCTGGGCCCAGGGAATTTATGGCTACACCTTC CAWAQGIYGYTF
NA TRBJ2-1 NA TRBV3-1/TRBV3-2 TGTGCCAGCAGCCCACCGCCAGGGGCTTCCGATGAGCAGTTCTTC CASSPPPGASDEQFF
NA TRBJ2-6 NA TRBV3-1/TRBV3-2 TGTGCCAGCAGCCAAGAACCTCGGGACACAAACAGCTCTGGGGCCAACGTCCTGACTTTC CASSQEPRDTNSSGANVLTF
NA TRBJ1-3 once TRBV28 TGTGCCAGCAGCATCCCCTCCGGGTCTGGAAACACCATATATTTT CASSIPSGSGNTIYF
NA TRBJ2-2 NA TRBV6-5 TGTGCCAGCTTTGGGGGGATATACACCGGGGAGCTGTTTTTT CASFGGIYTGELFF
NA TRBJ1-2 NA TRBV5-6 TGTGCCAGCAGCCCGGACAGTAACTATGGCTACACCTTC CASSPDSNYGYTF
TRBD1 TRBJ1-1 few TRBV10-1 TGCGCCAGCAGTGAACACAGGGGGCAAATCGGCACTGAAGCTTTCTTT CASSEHRGQIGTEAFF
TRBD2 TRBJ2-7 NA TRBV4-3 TGCGCCAGCAGCCAAGATCTTGGTCTAGCGGGATTCGAGCAGTACTTC CASSQDLGLAGFEQYF
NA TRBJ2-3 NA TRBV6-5 TGTGCCAGCAGAGCGAGCACAGATACGCAGTATTTT CASRASTDTQYF
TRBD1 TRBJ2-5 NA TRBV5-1 TGCGCCAGCAGACCACATGGGACAGCCGAAGAGACCCAGTACTTC CASRPHGTAEETQYF
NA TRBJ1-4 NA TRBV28 TGTGCCAGCAGTTTCTGGCAGAACGCCGAAAAACTGTTTTTT CASSFWQNAEKLFF
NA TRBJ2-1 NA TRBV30 TGTGCCAGAGAGGAGGGCCTCTACAATGAGCAGTTCTTC CAREEGLYNEQFF
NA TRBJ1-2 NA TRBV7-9 TGTGCCAGCAGCTTAGTCGGGGGGACCTATGGCTACACCTTC CASSLVGGTYGYTF
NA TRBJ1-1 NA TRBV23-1 TGCGCCAGCAGTAACAGTTTGACTGAAGCTTTCTTT CASSNSLTEAFF
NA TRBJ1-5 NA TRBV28 TGTGCCAGCAGGTTTGGGGGGGGTCGTAGCAATCAGCCCCAGCATTTT CASRFGGGRSNQPQHF
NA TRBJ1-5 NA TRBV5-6 TGTGCCAGCAGCTTAGGAGGTAGCAATCAGCCCCAGCATTTT CASSLGGSNQPQHF
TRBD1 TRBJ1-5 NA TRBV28 TGTGCCAGCAGTTTGGCCAGGGGGCGCGGGAGCAATCAGCCCCAGCATTTT CASSLARGRGSNQPQHF
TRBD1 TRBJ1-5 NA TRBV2 TGTGCCAGCAGACAGGGGCTTAGCAATCAGCCCCAGCATTTT CASRQGLSNQPQHF
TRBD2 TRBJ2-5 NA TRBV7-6 TGTGCGCCGGCCTGGCGGGAGGGCCGGGGGCAAGAGACCCAGTACTTC CAPAWREGRGQETQYF
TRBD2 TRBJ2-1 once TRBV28 TGTGCCAGCCCTTTACCGGGAGGGAGGGGGAGCTCCTACAATGAGCAGTTCTTC CASPLPGGRGSSYNEQFF
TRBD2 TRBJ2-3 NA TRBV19 TGTGCCAGTAGTATCCCAGCGGGAGTCCCCACAGATACGCAGTATTTT CASSIPAGVPTDTQYF
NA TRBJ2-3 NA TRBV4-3 TGCGCCAGCAGCCCCTGGAGACAGACCTCGGATACGCAGTATTTT CASSPWRQTSDTQYF
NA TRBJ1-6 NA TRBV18 TGTGCCAGCTCACCACCGCCCGGGGTCAATTCACCCCTCCACTTT CASSPPPGVNSPLHF
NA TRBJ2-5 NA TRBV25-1 TGTGCCAGCAGCGAAGGGGGGTTAGAGACCCAGTACTTC CASSEGGLETQYF
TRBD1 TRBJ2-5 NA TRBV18 TGTGCCAGCTCACCAGACAGGGGGTACCAAGAGACCCAGTACTTC CASSPDRGYQETQYF
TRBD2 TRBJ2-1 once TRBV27 TGTGCCAGCAGCCGTCAGACGTCAGCGCGGGGGGCAATCGAGCAGTTCTTC CASSRQTSARGAIEQFF